Listed below are T cell receptor beta chains from one sample, sequenced in a study of CD8 T cells in Susac syndrome. TCRdb analysed the immunoSEQ multiplex PCR reads with MiXCR anew, one entry per CDR3 protein. The sample includes 150,000 to 200,000 distinct CDR3 sequences, approximately 95% seen only once; the top ten take 0.1%. Sequencing was done on a sample of CD4+ T cells from PBMCs. Every receptor here comes from a human donor in good health. Each CDR3 is given with its conserved first and last residue. The D gene is left open where the match is weak. Clone sizes are given selectively: once, few, many, or a class where the clone is expanded.

abundance,v_gene,j_gene,len,d_gene,CDR3aa,CDR3nt
.,TRBV30,TRBJ2-3,13,.,CAWRATNTDTQYF,TGTGCCTGGAGGGCGACAAACACAGATACGCAGTATTTT
.,TRBV11-2,TRBJ2-1,14,.,CASIPWADYNEQFF,TGTGCCAGCATCCCTTGGGCGGACTACAATGAGCAGTTCTTC
.,TRBV3-1,TRBJ2-1,16,.,CASSPLGESSYNEQFF,TGTGCCAGCAGCCCCCTAGGGGAGAGCTCCTACAATGAGCAGTTCTTC
.,TRBV7-7,TRBJ2-5,14,.,CASSLGASAETQYF,TGTGCTAGCAGCTTAGGGGCATCCGCGGAGACCCAGTACTTC
.,TRBV29-1,TRBJ2-1,14,.,CSVVSSRGYNEQFF,TGCAGCGTTGTTAGTTCCAGGGGATACAATGAGCAGTTCTTC
.,TRBV20-1,TRBJ2-7,12,TRBD1,CSATDRAYEQYF,TGCAGTGCTACGGACAGGGCATACGAGCAGTACTTC
once,TRBV29-1,TRBJ2-3,14,TRBD1,CSVDPGQGTDTQYF,TGCAGCGTTGACCCGGGACAGGGCACAGATACGCAGTATTTT
.,TRBV12-3/TRBV12-4,TRBJ2-7,12,TRBD1,CASRGQGYEQYF,TGTGCCAGCAGGGGACAGGGCTACGAGCAGTACTTC
.,TRBV27,TRBJ2-1,15,TRBD2,CASTSGRVTYNEQFF,TGTGCCAGCACTAGCGGGAGGGTCACCTACAATGAGCAGTTCTTC
.,TRBV7-2,TRBJ2-5,13,.,CASSFRRQETQYF,TGTGCCAGCAGCTTCCGGAGACAAGAGACCCAGTACTTC
.,TRBV9,TRBJ2-1,13,TRBD1,CASSITGGDEQFF,TGTGCCAGCAGCATTACAGGGGGCGATGAGCAGTTCTTC
.,TRBV12-3/TRBV12-4,TRBJ2-7,13,.,CASSPRGLSKQYF,TGTGCCAGCAGTCCCCGGGGCCTCTCCAAGCAGTACTTC
.,TRBV12-3/TRBV12-4,TRBJ2-2,12,.,CASGSARGELFF,TGTGCCAGCGGATCTGCTCGCGGGGAGCTGTTTTTT
.,TRBV28,TRBJ1-5,11,.,CASGSEQPQHF,TGTGCCAGCGGGTCAGAGCAGCCCCAGCATTTT
.,TRBV20-1,TRBJ2-1,12,TRBD2,CSGLAGYNEQFF,TGCAGTGGACTAGCGGGTTACAATGAGCAGTTCTTC
.,TRBV3-1,TRBJ1-1,11,.,CASTRGTEAFF,TGTGCCAGCACTAGGGGCACTGAAGCTTTCTTT
.,TRBV7-9,TRBJ2-7,15,.,CASSLLWTPTYEQYF,TGTGCCAGCAGCTTACTTTGGACTCCAACCTACGAGCAGTACTTC
.,TRBV18,TRBJ2-5,15,TRBD2,CASSPPLGRAETQYF,TGTGCCAGCTCACCACCTCTCGGGAGGGCCGAGACCCAGTACTTC
.,TRBV13,TRBJ2-7,17,.,CASSLWGWRGTSYEQYF,TGTGCCAGCAGCTTATGGGGATGGCGGGGAACATCCTACGAGCAGTACTTC
.,TRBV18,TRBJ2-7,13,.,CASSPSGQPGEYF,TGTGCCAGCTCACCGTCCGGGCAGCCTGGGGAGTACTTC